The T cell receptor (beta chain) under discussion was sequenced for a study of blood T cell repertoires in COVID-19. As for the study in general: Nucleic acid was either cDNA or gDNA, and it came from T cells, B-cell-depleted T cells, or PBMCs.

The authors' processing: How many nucleated cells were present was estimated from reference gene primer amplification. Method: immunoSEQ multiplex PCR; TCRdb's copy keeps in-frame clones and lacks some. That table gives V, J and clone size, and the DNA gave D and trimming. This sample yields some 260,000 clones, of which around 90% are seen a single time; 0.99% belongs to the top ten. Germline V CDR1 and CDR2: ENHRY, SYGVKD. Trimming cost V 6 bases and J 1 base; bases outside gene matches: 8. The CDR3 is 15 residues long. The specimen sequenced was peripheral blood. The chain couples TRBV10-3 to TRBJ2-5; 7 bases fit TRBD1. This clonotype was sampled from a middle-aged woman who had recovered from COVID-19. Written as DNA, the CDR3 is TGTGCCATCAGCGCCGAGGGGGCGGGCCAAGAGACCCAGTACTTC. Its protein product is CAISAEGAGQETQYF.